This TCR beta chain comes out of a study of blood T cell repertoires in COVID-19. Study processing details: Cell counts per sample came from amplifying reference gene primers. The table came from immunoSEQ multiplex PCR; TCRdb's copy has only in-frame clones and leaves some out. The V and J calls and clone size were taken over from that table, and D and trimming were inferred from the DNA. The table records a few hundred thousand clones, 80% to 90% of them present only once. Recovery among Cohort 3 donors was established by two negative PCRs, clearance, or symptom resolution. The length of the CDR3 is 15 residues. CDR1 and CDR2 (germline): MDHEN, SYDVKM. J was trimmed by 9 bases and V by 5 bases; bases with no gene match: 12.

Source material: PBMCs or T cells enriched from blood (not recorded which). This chain connects TRBV28 to TRBJ1-2; 10 nucleotides line up with TRBD1. This receptor was taken from a man between 18 and 29 years old who had recovered from COVID-19. CDR3 protein: CASSTSGQGVSRYTF. In DNA, the CDR3 is TGTGCCAGCAGTACGAGCGGACAGGGGGTTTCTCGCTACACCTTC.